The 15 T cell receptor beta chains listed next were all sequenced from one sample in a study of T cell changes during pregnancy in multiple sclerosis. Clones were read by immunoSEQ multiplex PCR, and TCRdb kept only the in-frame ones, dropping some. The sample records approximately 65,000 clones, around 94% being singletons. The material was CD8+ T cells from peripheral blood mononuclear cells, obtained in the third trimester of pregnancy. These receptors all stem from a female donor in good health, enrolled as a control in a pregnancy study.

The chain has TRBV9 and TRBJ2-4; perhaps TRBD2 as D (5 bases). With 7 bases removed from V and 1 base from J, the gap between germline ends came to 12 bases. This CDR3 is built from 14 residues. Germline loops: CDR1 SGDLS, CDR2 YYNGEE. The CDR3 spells CASSRGGAKNIQYF. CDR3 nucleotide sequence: TGTGCCAGCTCTCGAGGCGGGGCCAAAAACATTCAGTACTTC.

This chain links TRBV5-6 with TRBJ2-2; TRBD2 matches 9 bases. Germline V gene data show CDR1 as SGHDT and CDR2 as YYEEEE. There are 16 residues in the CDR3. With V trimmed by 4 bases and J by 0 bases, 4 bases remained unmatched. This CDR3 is CASSGRGGANTGELFF. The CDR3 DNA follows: TGTGCCAGCAGCGGGCGGGGGGGCGCGAACACCGGGGAGCTGTTTTTT.

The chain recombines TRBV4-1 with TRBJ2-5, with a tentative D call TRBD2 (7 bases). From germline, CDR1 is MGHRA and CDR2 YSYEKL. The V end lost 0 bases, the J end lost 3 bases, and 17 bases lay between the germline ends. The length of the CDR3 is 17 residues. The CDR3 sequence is CASSQDPNSGGEETQYF. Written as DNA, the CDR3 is TGCGCCAGCAGCCAAGATCCTAATTCGGGGGGCGAAGAGACCCAGTACTTC.

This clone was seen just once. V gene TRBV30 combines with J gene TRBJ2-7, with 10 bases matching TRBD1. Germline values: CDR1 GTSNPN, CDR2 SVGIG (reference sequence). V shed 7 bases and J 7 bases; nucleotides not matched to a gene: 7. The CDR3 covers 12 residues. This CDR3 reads CASRDRGPEQYF. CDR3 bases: TGTGCCTCCCGGGACAGGGGCCCGGAGCAGTACTTC.

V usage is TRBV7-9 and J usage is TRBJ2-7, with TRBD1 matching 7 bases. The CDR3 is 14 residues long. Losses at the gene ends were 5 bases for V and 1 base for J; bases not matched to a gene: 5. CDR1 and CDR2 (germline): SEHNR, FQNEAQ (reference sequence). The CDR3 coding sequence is TGTGCCAGCAGCGCACAGGGGCAATCCTACGAGCAGTACTTC. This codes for CASSAQGQSYEQYF. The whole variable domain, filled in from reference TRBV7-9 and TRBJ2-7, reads DTGVSQNPRHKITKRGQNVTFRCDPISEHNRLYWYRQTLGQGPEFLTYFQNEAQLEKSRLLSDRFSAERPKGSFSTLEIQRTEQGDSAMYLCASSAQGQSYEQYFGPGTRLTVT.

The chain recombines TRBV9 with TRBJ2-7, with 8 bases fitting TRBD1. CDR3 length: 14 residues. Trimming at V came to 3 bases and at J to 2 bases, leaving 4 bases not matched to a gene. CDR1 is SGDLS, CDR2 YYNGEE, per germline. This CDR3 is CASSADRDAYEQYF. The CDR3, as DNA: TGTGCCAGCAGCGCGGACAGGGATGCCTACGAGCAGTACTTC.

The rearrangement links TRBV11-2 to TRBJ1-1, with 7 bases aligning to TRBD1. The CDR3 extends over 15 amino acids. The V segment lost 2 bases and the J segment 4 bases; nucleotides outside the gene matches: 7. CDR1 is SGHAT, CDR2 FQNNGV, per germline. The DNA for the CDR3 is TGTGCCAGCAGCTTACTGGCAGGGGGGATCACTGAAGCTTTCTTT. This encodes CASSLLAGGITEAFF.

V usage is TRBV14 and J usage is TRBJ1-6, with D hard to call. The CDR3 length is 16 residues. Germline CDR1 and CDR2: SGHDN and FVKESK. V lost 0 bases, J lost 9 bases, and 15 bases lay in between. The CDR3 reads CASSQDNRIPGSPLHF. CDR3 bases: TGTGCCAGCAGCCAAGATAACAGAATACCTGGTTCACCCCTCCACTTT.

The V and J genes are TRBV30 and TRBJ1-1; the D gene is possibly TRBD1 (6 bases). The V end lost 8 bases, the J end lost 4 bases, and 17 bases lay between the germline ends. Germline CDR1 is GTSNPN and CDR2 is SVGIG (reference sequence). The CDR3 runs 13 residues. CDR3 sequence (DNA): TGTGCCAGGAAGGGGGTTCATGGCACTGAAGCTTTCTTT. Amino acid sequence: CARKGVHGTEAFF. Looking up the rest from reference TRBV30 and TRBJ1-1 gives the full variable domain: SQTIHQWPATLVQPVGSPLSLECTVEGTSNPNLYWYRQAAGRGLQLLFYSVGIGQISSEVPQNLSASRPQDRQFILSSKKLLLSDSGFYLCARKGVHGTEAFFGQGTRLTVV.

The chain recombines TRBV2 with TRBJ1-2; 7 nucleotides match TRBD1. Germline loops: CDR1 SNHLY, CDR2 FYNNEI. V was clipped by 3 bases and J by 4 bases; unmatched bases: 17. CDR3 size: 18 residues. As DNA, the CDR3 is TGTGCCAGCAGTGACCCACAGGGACAGCCCGACCGAGGCTATGGCTACACCTTC. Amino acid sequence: CASSDPQGQPDRGYGYTF.

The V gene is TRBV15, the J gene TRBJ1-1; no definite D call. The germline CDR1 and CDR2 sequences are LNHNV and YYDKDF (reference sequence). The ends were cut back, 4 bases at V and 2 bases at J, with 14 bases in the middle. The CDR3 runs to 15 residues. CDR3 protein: CATSTENRPNTEAFF. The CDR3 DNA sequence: TGTGCCACCAGCACTGAAAACAGACCCAACACTGAAGCTTTCTTT.

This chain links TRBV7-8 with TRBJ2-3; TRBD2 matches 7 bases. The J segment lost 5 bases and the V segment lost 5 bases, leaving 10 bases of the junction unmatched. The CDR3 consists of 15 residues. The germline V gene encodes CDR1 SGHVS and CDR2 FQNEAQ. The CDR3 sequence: CASSRGAASGDTQYF. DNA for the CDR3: TGTGCCAGCAGCAGAGGGGCGGCTAGCGGAGATACGCAGTATTTT.

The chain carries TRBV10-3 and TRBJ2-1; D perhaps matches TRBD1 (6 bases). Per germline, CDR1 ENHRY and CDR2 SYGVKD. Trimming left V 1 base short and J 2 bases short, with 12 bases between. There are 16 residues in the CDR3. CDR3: CAISEYPQGPYNEQFF. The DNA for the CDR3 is TGTGCCATCAGTGAGTACCCACAGGGACCCTACAATGAGCAGTTCTTC.

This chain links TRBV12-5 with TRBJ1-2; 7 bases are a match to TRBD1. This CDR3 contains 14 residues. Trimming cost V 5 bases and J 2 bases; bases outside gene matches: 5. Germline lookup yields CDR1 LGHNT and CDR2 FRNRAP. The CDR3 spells CASGGEDRNYGYTF. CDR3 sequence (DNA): TGTGCTAGTGGTGGGGAGGACAGGAACTATGGCTACACCTTC.

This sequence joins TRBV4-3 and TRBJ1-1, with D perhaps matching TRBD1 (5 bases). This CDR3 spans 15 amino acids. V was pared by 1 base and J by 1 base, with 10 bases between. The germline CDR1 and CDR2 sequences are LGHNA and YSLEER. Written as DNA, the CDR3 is TGCGCCAGCAGCCAAGGGGCAGGGTGGAACACTGAAGCTTTCTTT. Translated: CASSQGAGWNTEAFF.